This T cell receptor (beta chain) came from a study of blood T cell repertoires in COVID-19. Up to 2 weeks before entering the study, exposed participants had met a COVID-19 case. Clones were sequenced by immunoSEQ multiplex PCR, and TCRdb holds only the in-frame ones, with some missing. The data hold roughly 260,000 clones, with 83% observed a single time. Germline V lookup: CDR1 SEHNR, CDR2 FQNEAQ (reference sequence). The J segment lost 6 bases and the V segment lost 1 base, leaving 5 bases of the junction unmatched. The CDR3 consists of 14 residues. The receptor's source is a middle-aged woman who had been exposed to COVID-19. The chain is built from TRBV7-9 and TRBJ1-2, with 7 bases matching TRBD1. The source material was PBMCs or T cells enriched from blood (not recorded which). CDR3: CASSLDRGGDGYTF. DNA for the CDR3: TGTGCCAGCAGCTTAGACAGGGGTGGTGATGGCTACACCTTC.